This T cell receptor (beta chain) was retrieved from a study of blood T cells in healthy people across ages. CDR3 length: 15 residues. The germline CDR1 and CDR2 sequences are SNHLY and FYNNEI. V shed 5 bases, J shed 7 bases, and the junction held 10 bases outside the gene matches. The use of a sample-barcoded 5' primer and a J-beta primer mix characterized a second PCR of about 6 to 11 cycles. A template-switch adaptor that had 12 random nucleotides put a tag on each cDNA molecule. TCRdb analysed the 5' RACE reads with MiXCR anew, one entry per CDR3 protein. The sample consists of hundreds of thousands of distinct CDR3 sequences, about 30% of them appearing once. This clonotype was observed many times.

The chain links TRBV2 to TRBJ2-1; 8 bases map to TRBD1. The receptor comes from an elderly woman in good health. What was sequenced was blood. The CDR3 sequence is CASSPEGTGMNEQFF. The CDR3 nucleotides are TGTGCCAGCAGTCCCGAGGGGACAGGAATGAATGAGCAGTTCTTC.